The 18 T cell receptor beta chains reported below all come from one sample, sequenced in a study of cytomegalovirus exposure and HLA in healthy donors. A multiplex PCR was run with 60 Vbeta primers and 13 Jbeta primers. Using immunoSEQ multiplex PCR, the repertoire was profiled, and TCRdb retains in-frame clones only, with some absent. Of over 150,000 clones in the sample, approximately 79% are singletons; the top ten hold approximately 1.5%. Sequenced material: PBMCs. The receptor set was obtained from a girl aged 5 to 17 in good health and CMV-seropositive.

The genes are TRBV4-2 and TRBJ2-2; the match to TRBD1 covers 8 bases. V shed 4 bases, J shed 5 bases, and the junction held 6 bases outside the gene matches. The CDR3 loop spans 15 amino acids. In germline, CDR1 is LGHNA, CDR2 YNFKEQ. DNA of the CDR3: TGTGCCAGCAGCCTCCAGGGGGCTGGGACCGGGGAGCTGTTTTTT. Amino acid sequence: CASSLQGAGTGELFF.

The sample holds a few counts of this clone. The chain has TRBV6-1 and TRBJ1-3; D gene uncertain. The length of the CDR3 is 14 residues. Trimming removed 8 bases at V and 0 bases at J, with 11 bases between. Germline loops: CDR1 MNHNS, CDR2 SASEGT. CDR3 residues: CASYSRSSGNTIYF. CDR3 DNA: TGTGCCAGCTACTCACGGAGCTCTGGAAACACCATATATTTT.

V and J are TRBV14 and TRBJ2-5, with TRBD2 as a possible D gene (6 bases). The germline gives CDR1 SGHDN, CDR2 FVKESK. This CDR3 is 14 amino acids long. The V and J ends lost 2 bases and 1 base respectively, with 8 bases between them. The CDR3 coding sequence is TGTGCCAGCAGCCAACGACTAGGCCAAGAGACCCAGTACTTC. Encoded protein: CASSQRLGQETQYF.

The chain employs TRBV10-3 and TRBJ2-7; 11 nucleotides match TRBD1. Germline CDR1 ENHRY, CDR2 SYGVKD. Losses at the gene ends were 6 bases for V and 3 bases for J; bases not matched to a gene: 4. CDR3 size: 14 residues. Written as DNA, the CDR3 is TGTGCCATCAGGGGGGACAGGGGGGGCTACGAGCAGTACTTC. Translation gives CAIRGDRGGYEQYF.

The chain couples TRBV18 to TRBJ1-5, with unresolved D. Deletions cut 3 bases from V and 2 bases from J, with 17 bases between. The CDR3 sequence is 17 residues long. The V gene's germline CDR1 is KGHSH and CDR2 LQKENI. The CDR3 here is CASSPGPKPSGNQPQHF. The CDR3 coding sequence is TGTGCCAGCTCACCTGGGCCCAAACCCTCGGGCAATCAGCCCCAGCATTTT.

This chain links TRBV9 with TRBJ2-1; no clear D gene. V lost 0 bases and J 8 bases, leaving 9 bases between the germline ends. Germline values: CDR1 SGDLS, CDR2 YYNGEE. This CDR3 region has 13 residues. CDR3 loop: CASSVDRGYEQFF. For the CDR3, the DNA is TGTGCCAGCAGCGTAGATCGCGGCTATGAGCAGTTCTTC.

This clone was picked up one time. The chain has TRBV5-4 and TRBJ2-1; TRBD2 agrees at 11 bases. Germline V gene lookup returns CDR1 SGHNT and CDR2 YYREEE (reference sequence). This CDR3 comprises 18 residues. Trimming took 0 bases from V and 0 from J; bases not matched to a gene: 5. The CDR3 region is CASSLASSGGSSYNEQFF. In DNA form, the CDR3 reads TGTGCCAGCAGCTTGGCCTCTAGCGGGGGGAGCTCCTACAATGAGCAGTTCTTC.

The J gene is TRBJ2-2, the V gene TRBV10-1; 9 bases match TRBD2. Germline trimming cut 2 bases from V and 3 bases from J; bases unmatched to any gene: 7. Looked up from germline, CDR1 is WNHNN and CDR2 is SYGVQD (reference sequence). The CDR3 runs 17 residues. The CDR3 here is CASSEPGSSGDTGELFF. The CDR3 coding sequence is TGCGCCAGCAGTGAGCCCGGGTCTAGCGGGGACACCGGGGAGCTGTTTTTT.

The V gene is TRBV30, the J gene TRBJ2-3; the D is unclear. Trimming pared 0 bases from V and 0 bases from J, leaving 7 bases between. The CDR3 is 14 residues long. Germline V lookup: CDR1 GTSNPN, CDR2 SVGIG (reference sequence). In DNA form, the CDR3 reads TGTGCCTGGAGTGTTTTATCTAGCACAGATACGCAGTATTTT. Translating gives CAWSVLSSTDTQYF.

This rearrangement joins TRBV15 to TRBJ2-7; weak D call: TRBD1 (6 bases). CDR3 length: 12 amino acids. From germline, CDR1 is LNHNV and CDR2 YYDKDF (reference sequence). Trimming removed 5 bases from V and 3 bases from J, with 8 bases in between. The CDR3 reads CATSRDNYEQYF. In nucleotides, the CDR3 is TGTGCCACCAGCCGGGACAACTACGAGCAGTACTTC. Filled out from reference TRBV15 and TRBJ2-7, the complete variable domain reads DAMVIQNPRYQVTQFGKPVTLSCSQTLNHNVMYWYQQKSSQAPKLLFHYYDKDFNNEADTPDNFQSRRPNTSFCFLDIRSPGLGDTAMYLCATSRDNYEQYFGPGTRLTVT.

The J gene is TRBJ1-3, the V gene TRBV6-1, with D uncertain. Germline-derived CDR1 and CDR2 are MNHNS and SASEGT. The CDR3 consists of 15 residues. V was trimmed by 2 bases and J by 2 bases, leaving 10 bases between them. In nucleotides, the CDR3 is TGTGCCAGCAGTGAATGGCGGGTTCCTGGAAACACCATATATTTT. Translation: CASSEWRVPGNTIYF.

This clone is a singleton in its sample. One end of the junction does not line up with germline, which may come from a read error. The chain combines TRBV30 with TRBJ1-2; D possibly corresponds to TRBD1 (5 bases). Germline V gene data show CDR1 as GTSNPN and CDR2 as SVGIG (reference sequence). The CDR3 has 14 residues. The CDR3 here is CAWSVGRVAYGYTF. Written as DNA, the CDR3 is TGTGCCTGGAGTGTTGGCAGGGTGGCCTATGGATACACCTTC.

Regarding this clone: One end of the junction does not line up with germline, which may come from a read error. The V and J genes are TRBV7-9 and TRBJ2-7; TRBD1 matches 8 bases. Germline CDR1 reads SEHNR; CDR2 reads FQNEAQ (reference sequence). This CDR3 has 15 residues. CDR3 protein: CSSSARDRISYEQYF. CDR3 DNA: TGTTCCAGCAGCGCCCGGGACAGGATCTCCTACGAGCAGTACTTC. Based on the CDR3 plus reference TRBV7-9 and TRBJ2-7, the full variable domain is DTGVSQNPRHKITKRGQNVTFRCDPISEHNRLYWYRQTLGQGPEFLTYFQNEAQLEKSRLLSDRFSAERPKGSFSTLEIQRTEQGDSAMYLCSSSARDRISYEQYFGPGTRLTVT.

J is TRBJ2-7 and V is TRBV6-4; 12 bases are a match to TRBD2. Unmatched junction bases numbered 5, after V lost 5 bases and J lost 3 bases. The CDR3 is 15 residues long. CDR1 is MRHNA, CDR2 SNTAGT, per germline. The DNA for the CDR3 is TGTGCCAGCAGTCCGGGACTAGCGGGCGTCTACGAGCAGTACTTC. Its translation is CASSPGLAGVYEQYF.

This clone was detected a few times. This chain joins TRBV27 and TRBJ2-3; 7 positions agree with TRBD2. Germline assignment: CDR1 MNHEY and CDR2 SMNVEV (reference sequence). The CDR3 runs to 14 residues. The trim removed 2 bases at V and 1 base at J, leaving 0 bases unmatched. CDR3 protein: CASSLAGGTDTQYF. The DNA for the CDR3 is TGTGCCAGCAGTTTAGCGGGGGGCACAGATACGCAGTATTTT.

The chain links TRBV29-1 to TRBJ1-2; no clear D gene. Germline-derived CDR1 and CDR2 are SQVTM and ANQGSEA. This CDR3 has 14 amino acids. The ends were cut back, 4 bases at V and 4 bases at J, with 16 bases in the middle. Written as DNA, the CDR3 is TGCAGCGTTGCCGAGCGACCACCGAGCTATGGCTACACCTTC. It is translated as CSVAERPPSYGYTF. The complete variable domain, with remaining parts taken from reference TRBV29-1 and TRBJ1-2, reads SAVISQKPSRDICQRGTSLTIQCQVDSQVTMMFWYRQQPGQSLTLIATANQGSEATYESGFVIDKFPISRPNLTFSTLTVSNMSPEDSSIYLCSVAERPPSYGYTFGSGTRLTVV.

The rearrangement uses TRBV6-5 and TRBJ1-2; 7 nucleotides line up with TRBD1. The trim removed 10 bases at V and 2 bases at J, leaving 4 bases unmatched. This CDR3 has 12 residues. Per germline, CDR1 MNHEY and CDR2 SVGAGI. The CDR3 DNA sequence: TGTGCCACCCGACAGGGAAACTATGGCTACACCTTC. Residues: CATRQGNYGYTF.

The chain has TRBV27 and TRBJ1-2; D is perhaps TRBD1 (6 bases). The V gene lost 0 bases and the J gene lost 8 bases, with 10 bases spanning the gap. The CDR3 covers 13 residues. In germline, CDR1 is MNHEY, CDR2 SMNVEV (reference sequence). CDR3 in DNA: TGTGCCAGCAGTTTATCGGGGGCGGGCGGCTACACCTTC. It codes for CASSLSGAGGYTF.